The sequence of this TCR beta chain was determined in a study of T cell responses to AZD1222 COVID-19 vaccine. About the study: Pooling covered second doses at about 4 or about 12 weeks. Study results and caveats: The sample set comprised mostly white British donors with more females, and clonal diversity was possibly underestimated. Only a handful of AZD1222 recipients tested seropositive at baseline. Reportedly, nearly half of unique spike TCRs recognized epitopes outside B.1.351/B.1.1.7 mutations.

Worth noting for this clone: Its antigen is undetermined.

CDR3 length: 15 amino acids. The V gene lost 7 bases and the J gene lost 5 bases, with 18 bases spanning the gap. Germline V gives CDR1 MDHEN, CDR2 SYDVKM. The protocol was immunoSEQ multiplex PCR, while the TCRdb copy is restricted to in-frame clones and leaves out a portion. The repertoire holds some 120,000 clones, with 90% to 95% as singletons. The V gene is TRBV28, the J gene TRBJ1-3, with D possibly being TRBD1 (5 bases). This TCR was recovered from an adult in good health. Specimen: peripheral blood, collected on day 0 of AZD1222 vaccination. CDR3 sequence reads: CASTLFGGGRNTIYF. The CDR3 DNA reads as TGTGCCAGCACCCTTTTCGGGGGAGGGCGAAACACCATATATTTT.